The rows below give T cell receptor beta chains drawn from one sample of a study of blood T cell repertoires in COVID-19. Generated by immunoSEQ multiplex PCR, the TCRdb table keeps only in-frame clones and is missing some. Among about 500,000 clones listed, around 90% were seen once. The specimen was peripheral blood. Receptor source: a woman between 50 and 59 years old with COVID-19, enrolled during active disease. CDR3s include the opening cysteine and the closing phenylalanine or tryptophan. D genes are given only for firm matches. The size entry is marked missing in some rows and otherwise reads once, few, many or a size class.

v_gene,d_gene,j_gene,abundance,CDR3aa,CDR3nt
TRBV18,.,TRBJ1-1,.,CASSPTGSKTEAFF,TGTGCCAGCTCACCTACAGGGAGTAAAACTGAAGCTTTCTTT
TRBV6-5,.,TRBJ1-1,once,CASSYSWGENTEAFF,TGTGCCAGCAGTTACTCGTGGGGCGAGAATACTGAAGCTTTCTTT
TRBV24-1,TRBD1,TRBJ1-4,.,CATSEPPGSGTGGEKLFF,TGTGCCACCAGTGAACCCCCTGGGAGCGGGACAGGGGGCGAAAAACTGTTTTTT
TRBV5-1,TRBD1,TRBJ1-4,.,CASSSPGQDNEKLFF,TGCGCCAGCAGCTCTCCGGGACAGGATAATGAAAAACTGTTTTTT
TRBV5-4,.,TRBJ1-2,.,CASSLGGNYGYTF,TGTGCCAGCAGCTTGGGGGGCAACTATGGCTACACCTTC
TRBV6-5,.,TRBJ2-1,.,CASSYEDRNNEQFF,TGTGCCAGCAGTTACGAGGACAGAAACAATGAGCAGTTCTTC
TRBV19,TRBD1,TRBJ1-6,.,CASSMDRQYYNSPLHF,TGTGCCAGTAGTATGGACAGGCAATACTATAATTCACCCCTCCACTTT
TRBV5-1,TRBD1,TRBJ2-7,.,CASSLPGQNPPWDF,TGCGCCAGCAGCTTGCCGGGACAGAATCCCCCGTGGGACTTC
TRBV2,TRBD1,TRBJ1-5,.,CASRQGAFSNQPQHF,TGTGCCAGCCGACAGGGGGCCTTTTCCAATCAGCCCCAGCATTTT
TRBV4-2,TRBD2,TRBJ2-7,once,CASSQDERSGGRPGEQYF,TGTGCCAGCAGCCAAGATGAGAGAAGCGGGGGCCGTCCGGGCGAGCAGTACTTC
TRBV30,.,TRBJ1-6,.,CAWSTGSPYNSPLHF,TGTGCCTGGAGTACAGGGTCCCCCTATAATTCACCCCTCCACTTT
TRBV19,.,TRBJ1-4,few,CASRPRGATNEKLFF,TGTGCCAGTAGGCCAAGGGGTGCAACTAATGAAAAACTGTTTTTT
TRBV12-2,.,TRBJ2-7,once,CASRLTGAEQYF,TGTGCAAGTCGCCTTACAGGTGCCGAGCAGTACTTC
TRBV7-2,.,TRBJ2-7,.,CASSLDGGTYEQYF,TGTGCCAGCAGCTTAGATGGCGGGACCTACGAGCAGTACTTC
TRBV6-5,.,TRBJ1-1,.,CASSTTENTEAFF,TGTGCCAGCAGTACAACAGAGAACACTGAAGCTTTCTTT
TRBV5-8,TRBD2,TRBJ2-1,.,CASSLAPTSVNEQFF,TGTGCCAGCAGCTTGGCGCCGACTAGCGTCAATGAGCAGTTCTTC
TRBV5-6,TRBD2,TRBJ2-3,.,CASSKIGLAGAQFTDTQYF,TGTGCCAGCAGCAAAATAGGGCTAGCGGGGGCCCAGTTCACAGATACGCAGTATTTT
TRBV28,.,TRBJ2-7,.,CASSLYPREQYF,TGTGCCAGCAGTTTATACCCGCGCGAGCAGTACTTC
TRBV28,.,TRBJ1-6,.,CASSRFGGTRDRSPLHF,TGTGCCAGCAGTAGATTTGGGGGCACTCGGGATCGTTCACCCCTCCACTTT
TRBV6-5,TRBD1,TRBJ2-7,.,CASSFRQGSWEQYF,TGTGCCAGCAGTTTTCGACAGGGGTCGTGGGAGCAGTACTTC
TRBV6-5,TRBD1,TRBJ1-2,.,CASSPRTGEPYGYTF,TGTGCCAGCAGCCCCCGGACAGGGGAACCCTATGGCTACACCTTC
TRBV27,.,TRBJ2-1,.,CASSFRSSSYNEQFF,TGTGCCAGCAGTTTCCGCTCTAGCTCCTACAATGAGCAGTTCTTC
TRBV14,.,TRBJ2-7,.,CASSQDYGRREQYF,TGTGCCAGCAGCCAAGATTACGGAAGGAGAGAGCAGTACTTC
TRBV11-2,.,TRBJ1-2,.,CASSLGPLSNYGYTF,TGTGCCAGCAGCTTAGGTCCTCTCTCTAACTATGGCTACACCTTC
TRBV18,.,TRBJ1-5,.,CASSLDRINQPQHF,TGTGCCAGCTCTCTCGACAGGATCAATCAGCCCCAGCATTTT
TRBV29-1,TRBD1,TRBJ1-1,.,CSATWTGVAFF,TGCAGCGCAACCTGGACAGGGGTGGCTTTCTTT
TRBV10-1,.,TRBJ2-2,.,CASSPGGANTGELFF,TGCGCCAGCAGCCCGGGGGGCGCGAACACCGGGGAGCTGTTTTTT
TRBV11-2,TRBD1,TRBJ2-7,.,CASRRIPGQGSYEQYF,TGTGCCAGCAGGCGAATCCCGGGACAGGGTTCGTACGAGCAGTACTTC
TRBV29-1,TRBD2,TRBJ2-5,.,CSVGRGETQYF,TGCAGCGTGGGGCGGGGGGAGACCCAGTACTTC
TRBV30,TRBD1,TRBJ2-7,.,CAWGQGFSYEQYF,TGTGCCTGGGGACAGGGGTTCTCCTACGAGCAGTACTTC
TRBV5-1,TRBD1,TRBJ1-6,.,CASTRGQGDNSPLHF,TGCGCCAGCACTCGGGGACAGGGGGATAATTCACCCCTCCACTTT
TRBV24-1,.,TRBJ2-3,.,CATSDPGTSTDTQYF,TGTGCCACCAGTGATCCTGGGACTAGCACAGATACGCAGTATTTT
TRBV3-1/TRBV3-2,.,TRBJ2-7,.,CATTAGGQTYEQYF,TGTGCCACCACAGCCGGGGGGCAGACCTACGAGCAGTACTTC
TRBV5-1,TRBD1,TRBJ1-3,.,CASSPTGVGNTIYF,TGCGCCAGCAGCCCGACAGGGGTTGGAAACACCATATATTTT
TRBV3-1/TRBV3-2,.,TRBJ1-3,.,CASSRPGLNGNTIYF,TGTGCCAGCAGCCGTCCAGGGCTCAATGGAAACACCATATATTTT
TRBV5-6,.,TRBJ1-2,once,CASSLGPQGGYTF,TGTGCCAGCAGCTTGGGACCCCAGGGCGGCTACACCTTC
TRBV2,.,TRBJ1-1,.,CASGQFTAEAFF,TGTGCCAGCGGACAGTTTACGGCCGAAGCTTTCTTT
TRBV28,TRBD1,TRBJ1-1,.,CASSFDRGNTEAFF,TGTGCCAGCAGTTTCGACAGGGGGAACACTGAAGCTTTCTTT
TRBV24-1,TRBD1,TRBJ2-1,.,CATSDQGQGAGNEQFF,TGTGCCACCAGTGACCAGGGACAGGGGGCAGGAAATGAGCAGTTCTTC
TRBV19,TRBD2,TRBJ2-1,.,CASSIVALEAGKYNEQFF,TGTGCCAGTAGTATAGTTGCCTTGGAAGCGGGGAAATACAATGAGCAGTTCTTC
TRBV7-8,.,TRBJ1-4,.,CASSLPAESLREKLFF,TGTGCCAGCAGCTTACCTGCGGAGTCACTTCGCGAAAAACTGTTTTTT
TRBV7-8,.,TRBJ1-2,.,CASSAQPGGGDGYTF,TGTGCCAGCAGCGCCCAGCCTGGGGGGGGCGATGGCTACACCTTC
TRBV27,.,TRBJ1-2,.,CASSLFPGNGYTF,TGTGCCAGCAGTTTATTTCCAGGGAATGGCTACACCTTC
TRBV30,.,TRBJ1-1,.,CAWNTGLWGTEAFF,TGTGCCTGGAATACAGGGCTTTGGGGCACTGAAGCTTTCTTT
TRBV12-3/TRBV12-4,.,TRBJ1-6,.,CASSIHRQPLHF,TGTGCCAGCAGCATCCACCGACAACCCCTCCACTTT
TRBV2,.,TRBJ2-7,.,CASSPRTSAWYF,TGTGCCAGCAGCCCGAGGACAAGCGCATGGTACTTC
TRBV27,TRBD1,TRBJ1-4,once,CASSSGTGFNEKLFF,TGTGCCAGCAGTTCAGGGACAGGTTTTAATGAAAAACTGTTTTTT
TRBV7-9,.,TRBJ1-3,.,CASSSTRGWTFVSGNTIYF,TGTGCCAGCAGCTCCACTAGGGGGTGGACGTTTGTCTCTGGAAACACCATATATTTT
TRBV25-1,.,TRBJ2-1,.,CASSWGDEQFF,TGTGCCAGCAGTTGGGGAGATGAGCAGTTCTTC
TRBV28,TRBD2,TRBJ2-1,.,CASSLSGGNGKEQFF,TGTGCCAGCAGTTTGAGCGGGGGGAATGGGAAGGAGCAGTTCTTC
TRBV5-4,TRBD1,TRBJ1-2,.,CASSLALPGQGAKGYTF,TGTGCCAGCAGCTTGGCCCTTCCGGGACAGGGGGCTAAGGGCTACACCTTC
TRBV7-9,.,TRBJ1-3,.,CASSPQGLPSGNTIYF,TGTGCCAGCAGCCCACAGGGCCTACCTTCTGGAAACACCATATATTTT
TRBV2,.,TRBJ1-5,.,CASSEGGRVEQPQHF,TGTGCCAGCAGTGAAGGGGGCCGGGTAGAACAGCCCCAGCATTTT
TRBV3-1/TRBV3-2,TRBD2,TRBJ2-1,.,CASSQDMASGANEQFF,TGTGCCAGCAGCCAAGATATGGCGAGCGGGGCCAATGAGCAGTTCTTC
TRBV18,.,TRBJ1-1,.,CASSPFSEQNTEAFF,TGTGCCAGCTCACCCTTCAGTGAACAGAACACTGAAGCTTTCTTT
TRBV6-6,TRBD1,TRBJ1-1,.,CASRRDRNTEAFF,TGTGCCAGCAGAAGGGACAGGAACACTGAAGCTTTCTTT
TRBV7-2,.,TRBJ2-1,.,CASSSVAINEQFF,TGTGCCAGCAGCTCGGTCGCTATCAATGAGCAGTTCTTC
TRBV7-9,.,TRBJ2-6,once,CASSADSSGANVLTF,TGTGCCAGCAGCGCCGACAGCTCCGGGGCCAACGTCCTGACTTTC
TRBV9,.,TRBJ2-3,.,CASSVTVQGDTQYF,TGTGCCAGCAGCGTGACAGTTCAGGGGGATACGCAGTATTTT
TRBV5-5,.,TRBJ2-6,once,CASSLEGERANVLTF,TGTGCCAGCAGCTTGGAAGGGGAAAGGGCCAACGTCCTGACTTTC